A selection of T cell receptor beta chains follows, all from one sample in a study of CD8 T cells in ankylosing spondylitis. TCRdb called the 5' RACE reads again in MiXCR, with one record for every CDR3 protein. The sample consists of around 230,000 distinct CDR3 sequences, 7.5% to 9.5% of them appearing once. Sequencing used blood, either unsorted or a sorted T cell fraction (not recorded which). All receptors come from a female donor with ankylosing spondylitis or in good health (not recorded which). Each CDR3 is given with its conserved first and last residue. Fields, in order: clone size, J gene, V gene, D gene, CDR3 protein, CDR3 DNA. The D gene is left open where the match is weak. Clone sizes are given selectively: once, few, many, or a class where the clone is expanded.

many | TRBJ2-5 | TRBV10-1 | NA | CASSEGQYQETQYF | TGCGCCAGCAGTGAGGGCCAGTACCAAGAGACCCAGTACTTC
many | TRBJ2-3 | TRBV7-3 | TRBD2 | CASSPTAGGPDTQYF | TGTGCCAGCAGCCCCACAGCGGGAGGGCCGGATACGCAGTATTTT
many | TRBJ2-7 | TRBV6-2/TRBV6-3 | NA | CASSYTGLRYEQYF | TGTGCCAGCAGTTACACGGGTCTCCGCTACGAGCAGTACTTC
many | TRBJ1-3 | TRBV6-5 | NA | CASSSGLSSGNTIYF | TGTGCCAGCAGTTCCGGACTGAGCTCTGGAAACACCATATATTTT
many | TRBJ2-3 | TRBV28 | TRBD2 | CASTPSGRATDTQYF | TGTGCCAGCACCCCTAGCGGGAGGGCCACAGATACGCAGTATTTT
many | TRBJ2-2 | TRBV5-5 | NA | CASSGRRAGTGELFF | TGTGCCAGCAGCGGGAGGCGGGCAGGAACCGGGGAGCTGTTTTTT
many | TRBJ1-4 | TRBV20-1 | TRBD1 | CSARGRDTGTGSEKLFF | TGCAGTGCTAGGGGCCGGGATACCGGGACAGGGAGTGAAAAACTGTTTTTT
many | TRBJ2-1 | TRBV20-1 | TRBD2 | CSAPGTSGSRAYNEQFF | TGCAGTGCCCCCGGGACTAGCGGGAGTAGAGCCTACAATGAGCAGTTCTTC
many | TRBJ2-1 | TRBV4-3 | TRBD1 | CASSPSDRGLFSEQFF | TGCGCCAGCAGCCCTTCGGACAGGGGGCTTTTTAGTGAGCAGTTCTTC
few | TRBJ2-3 | TRBV12-3/TRBV12-4 | NA | CASSFAADPVGQYF | TGTGCCAGCAGTTTCGCGGCGGACCCAGTCGGGCAGTATTTT
NA | TRBJ2-7 | TRBV2 | NA | CASLGGGTLYEQYF | TGTGCCAGCCTGGGGGGGGGGACACTCTACGAGCAGTACTTC
many | TRBJ1-1 | TRBV7-2 | NA | CASSLGSVEAFF | TGTGCCAGCAGCTTAGGGTCGGTTGAAGCTTTCTTT
many | TRBJ2-7 | TRBV5-1 | NA | CASSLDRDSYEQYF | TGCGCCAGCAGCTTGGACAGGGACTCCTACGAGCAGTACTTC
many | TRBJ1-2 | TRBV5-4 | TRBD1 | CASLNRTGNPGYTF | TGTGCCAGTCTCAACCGGACAGGGAATCCTGGCTACACCTTC
many | TRBJ2-7 | TRBV4-3 | NA | CASSQGRDYEQYF | TGCGCCAGCAGCCAAGGTCGGGACTACGAGCAGTACTTC
many | TRBJ2-7 | TRBV27 | NA | CASSSADYEQYF | TGTGCCAGCAGTTCAGCAGATTACGAGCAGTACTTC
many | TRBJ1-1 | TRBV5-1 | NA | CASTLTANTEAFF | TGCGCCAGCACCCTGACGGCGAACACTGAAGCTTTCTTT
few | TRBJ2-1 | TRBV5-6 | TRBD2 | CASSLTYDRGRAHEQFF | TGTGCCAGCAGCTTGACCTACGATCGCGGGAGGGCGCATGAGCAGTTCTTC
many | TRBJ1-6 | TRBV27 | NA | CASSFSLRGGFTPLHF | TGTGCCAGCAGTTTCTCCCTAAGGGGGGGATTTACACCCCTCCACTTT
many | TRBJ1-5 | TRBV5-5 | NA | CASSLAGHVDQPQHF | TGTGCCAGCAGCTTGGCCGGACACGTCGATCAGCCCCAGCATTTT
many | TRBJ1-5 | TRBV20-1 | NA | CSARDSGGQGSQHF | TGCAGTGCTAGAGATAGTGGGGGGCAGGGGTCCCAGCATTTT
many | TRBJ2-5 | TRBV20-1 | TRBD1 | CSARDRGRRETQYF | TGCAGTGCTAGGGACAGGGGGCGTCGAGAGACCCAGTACTTC
few | TRBJ2-7 | TRBV5-1 | NA | CASREIYEQYF | TGCGCCAGCAGGGAGATCTACGAGCAGTACTTC
many | TRBJ2-3 | TRBV29-1 | NA | CSVETGGNPDTQYF | TGCAGCGTTGAAACTGGGGGGAACCCAGATACGCAGTATTTT
many | TRBJ1-2 | TRBV18 | TRBD1 | CASSPGQGGGYTF | TGTGCCAGCTCACCAGGACAGGGGGGCGGCTACACCTTC
few | TRBJ2-1 | TRBV9 | NA | CASSFRGERSYNEQFF | TGTGCCAGCAGCTTCAGGGGGGAGCGGTCTTACAATGAGCAGTTCTTC
many | TRBJ2-5 | TRBV30 | NA | CAWSVLRETQYF | TGTGCCTGGAGTGTCCTTAGAGAGACCCAGTACTTC
many | TRBJ2-1 | TRBV7-3 | NA | CASSLDSYNEQFF | TGTGCCAGCAGCTTGGACAGCTACAATGAGCAGTTCTTC
many | TRBJ2-7 | TRBV20-1 | TRBD2 | CSAYPSGLSYEQYF | TGCAGTGCTTACCCTAGCGGCCTCTCCTACGAGCAGTACTTC
once | TRBJ1-1 | TRBV20-1 | TRBD1 | CSARGSAEAFF | TGCAGTGCCAGGGGGAGCGCTGAAGCTTTCTTT
NA | TRBJ2-2 | TRBV5-1 | NA | CASIEGDTGELFF | TGCGCCAGCATTGAAGGGGACACCGGGGAGCTGTTTTTT
many | TRBJ2-2 | TRBV5-1 | NA | CASRPRQVNTGELFF | TGCGCCAGCAGGCCGAGACAGGTTAACACCGGGGAGCTGTTTTTT
many | TRBJ2-2 | TRBV18 | NA | CASSPRTGSTGELFF | TGTGCCAGCTCACCAAGAACAGGGAGCACCGGGGAGCTGTTTTTT
many | TRBJ1-2 | TRBV15 | NA | CATSVGRNYGYTF | TGTGCCACCTCTGTAGGACGGAACTATGGCTACACCTTC
NA | TRBJ2-7 | TRBV3-1 | TRBD2 | CASSQVLGRGSSYEQYF | TGTGCCAGCAGCCAAGTTCTCGGGCGGGGGAGCTCCTACGAGCAGTACTTC
few | TRBJ2-3 | TRBV4-3 | NA | CASSYERADTQYF | TGCGCCAGCAGCTACGAAAGGGCAGATACGCAGTATTTT
many | TRBJ2-7 | TRBV5-6 | NA | CASSFTGVGYEQYF | TGTGCCAGCAGCTTTACAGGCGTGGGTTACGAGCAGTACTTC
many | TRBJ2-7 | TRBV7-2 | NA | CASSVDRSRTYEQYF | TGTGCCAGCAGCGTCGACAGGTCGAGGACCTACGAGCAGTACTTC
NA | TRBJ2-1 | TRBV7-9 | TRBD2 | CASSFGGTYLDEQFF | TGTGCCAGCAGCTTCGGGGGGACCTATCTCGATGAGCAGTTCTTC
NA | TRBJ2-1 | TRBV6-5 | TRBD1 | CASSSDRESSYNKQFF | TGTGCCAGCAGTTCCGACAGGGAGTCGTCCTACAATAAGCAGTTCTTC
many | TRBJ2-1 | TRBV19 | TRBD2 | CASRLAGDRAEQFF | TGTGCCAGTCGCCTAGCGGGAGATCGCGCTGAGCAGTTCTTC
many | TRBJ2-7 | TRBV7-2 | TRBD1 | CASSLRQGPYEQYF | TGTGCCAGCAGCTTAAGACAGGGCCCCTACGAGCAGTACTTC